This entry lists 15 T cell receptor beta chains sequenced from one sample in a study of blood T cell repertoires in COVID-19. Here immunoSEQ multiplex PCR was the method, and the copy in TCRdb shows in-frame clones only, minus some. Here the sample spans around 130,000 clones, approximately 87% being singletons. Specimen: peripheral blood. The receptors stem from a woman between 45 and 65 years old with acute or convalescent COVID-19.

This chain joins TRBV6-5 and TRBJ2-1; 9 positions match TRBD2. There are 16 residues in the CDR3. Germline-derived CDR1 and CDR2 are MNHEY and SVGAGI. The V and J ends lost 2 bases and 7 bases, in that order; junction bases with no gene match: 9. The chain's CDR3 is CASSYGGSGSRNEQFF. The DNA for the CDR3 is TGTGCCAGCAGTTACGGTGGTAGCGGGAGCCGTAATGAGCAGTTCTTC.

This clone was recorded once. The rearrangement uses TRBV27 and TRBJ1-1, with 10 positions matching TRBD1. Germline CDR1 MNHEY, CDR2 SMNVEV (reference sequence). This CDR3 comprises 15 residues. V trimming: 0 bases; J trimming: 6 bases; junction bases outside the gene matches: 4. The CDR3 nucleotides are TGTGCCAGCAGTTTATCGCTCGGGACAGGGGCTGAAGCTTTCTTT. Residues: CASSLSLGTGAEAFF.

The CDR3 DNA follows: TGTGCCAGCAGCCAGGTAGGACAGGCCTCTTATTCTGGAAACACCATATATTTT. Its translation is CASSQVGQASYSGNTIYF. The V gene is TRBV3-1 (or the pseudogene TRBV3-2), the J gene TRBJ1-3, with TRBD1 identical over 7 bases. The CDR3 totals 18 residues. With V trimmed by 3 bases and J by 1 base, 12 bases remained unmatched. Germline lookup yields CDR1 LGHDT and CDR2 YNNKEL (reference sequence).

This chain joins TRBV2 and TRBJ2-7; D gene uncertain. Germline V gene sequence: CDR1 SNHLY, CDR2 FYNNEI. Trimming stripped 6 bases from V and 0 bases from J, with 9 bases between. The CDR3 is 13 residues long. The CDR3 DNA reads TGTGCCAGCAGCCCAGGTTACTCCTACGAGCAGTACTTC. This codes for CASSPGYSYEQYF. The full variable domain, its missing parts supplied by reference TRBV2 and TRBJ2-7, is EPEVTQTPSHQVTQMGQEVILRCVPISNHLYFYWYRQILGQKVEFLVSFYNNEISEKSEIFDDQFSVERPDGSNFTLKIRSTKLEDSAMYFCASSPGYSYEQYFGPGTRLTVT.

The chain couples TRBV3-1 (or the pseudogene TRBV3-2) to TRBJ2-3; 12 bases are a match to TRBD2. The CDR3 sequence is 17 residues long. V dropped 0 bases and J dropped 8; count of bases not matched to a gene: 9. From germline, CDR1 is LGHDT and CDR2 YNNKEL (reference sequence). Here the CDR3 DNA reads TGTGCCAGCAGCCAAGATCGGCTAGCGGGGGGGGGAGGTACGCAGTATTTT. Translation gives CASSQDRLAGGGGTQYF.

The chain employs TRBV4-2 and TRBJ1-6; 7 positions agree with TRBD1. From germline, CDR1 is LGHNA and CDR2 YNFKEQ. Trimming cost V 5 bases and J 11 bases; bases outside gene matches: 9. The CDR3 consists of 14 residues. The CDR3 reads CASSETQGIAPLHF. The CDR3 bases are TGTGCCAGCAGCGAAACACAGGGGATTGCACCCCTCCACTTT.

The gene calls are TRBV7-3 and TRBJ2-7; D ambiguous. Trimming stripped 1 base from V and 6 bases from J, with 13 bases between. This CDR3 is built from 14 residues. Germline values: CDR1 SGHTA, CDR2 FQGTGA. CDR3 loop: CASSLNRLASEQYF. The CDR3 DNA is TGTGCCAGCAGCTTAAATAGACTCGCCTCCGAGCAGTACTTC. Variable domain in full (rest from reference TRBV7-3 and TRBJ2-7): GAGVSQTPSNKVTEKGKYVELRCDPISGHTALYWYRQSLGQGPEFLIYFQGTGAADDSGLPNDRFFAVRPEGSVSTLKIQRTERGDSAVYLCASSLNRLASEQYFGPGTRLTVT.

The chain links TRBV4-1 to TRBJ2-1, with D perhaps TRBD2 (6 bases). Germline CDR1 is MGHRA and CDR2 is YSYEKL. There are 12 residues in the CDR3. With 4 bases removed from V and 8 bases from J, the gap between germline ends came to 9 bases. CDR3 nucleotide sequence: TGCGCCAGCAGCCCTCGGGGGTATGAGCAGTTCTTC. Translated: CASSPRGYEQFF.

The rearrangement uses TRBV10-2 and TRBJ1-1; 7 bases are shared with TRBD1. The CDR3 spans 15 residues. Germline V lookup: CDR1 WSHSY, CDR2 SAAADI. Trimming took 6 bases from V and 3 from J; bases not matched to a gene: 10. Here the CDR3 reads CASRALTGRYTEAFF. CDR3 DNA: TGCGCCAGCAGGGCCCTGACAGGGCGGTACACTGAAGCTTTCTTT.

DNA for the CDR3: TGTGCCAGCAGCCACCACAGGGGCGACACTGAAGCTTTCTTT. Its translation: CASSHHRGDTEAFF. The chain uses TRBV3-1 (or the pseudogene TRBV3-2) and TRBJ1-1; 7 nucleotides agree with TRBD1. The V gene's germline CDR1 is LGHDT and CDR2 YNNKEL (reference sequence). J lost 3 bases, V lost 3 bases, and 4 bases had no gene match. The CDR3 consists of 14 residues.

The chain carries TRBV24-1 and TRBJ1-2; D may be TRBD1 (5 bases). V was shortened by 3 bases and J by 0 bases, with 7 bases between the two germline ends. Per the germline V gene, CDR1 is KGHDR and CDR2 is SFDVKD. The CDR3 runs to 14 residues. The CDR3 protein is CATSDGASNYGYTF. The CDR3 nucleotides read TGTGCCACCAGTGATGGGGCCTCTAACTATGGCTACACCTTC.

CDR3 nucleotides: TGTGCCAGCTCACCTTCCGGCGGGAGATCAGGCGAGCAGTACTTC. The encoded protein is CASSPSGGRSGEQYF. The chain uses TRBV18 and TRBJ2-7; 7 bases fit TRBD2. The J segment lost 6 bases and the V segment lost 3 bases, leaving 11 bases of the junction unmatched. Germline lookup yields CDR1 KGHSH and CDR2 LQKENI. The CDR3 contains 15 residues.

CDR3 loop: CASSQTGEQYF. For the CDR3, the DNA is TGTGCCAGCAGCCAAACGGGCGAGCAGTACTTC. V is TRBV3-1 (or the pseudogene TRBV3-2) and J is TRBJ2-7; D is unresolved. CDR1 LGHDT and CDR2 YNNKEL come from the germline V gene (reference sequence). CDR3 size: 11 residues. V was shortened by 2 bases and J by 6 bases, with 5 bases between the two germline ends.

The CDR3 protein is CASRSPGVGKNIQYF. The CDR3 region has the DNA TGTGCCAGCAGGAGTCCCGGGGTAGGCAAAAACATTCAGTACTTC. The V gene is TRBV6-5, the J gene TRBJ2-4; TRBD2 might be the D (5 bases). CDR1 is MNHEY, CDR2 SVGAGI, per germline. Trimming left V 6 bases short and J 3 bases short, with 15 bases between. The CDR3 runs 15 residues.

This clone was observed once. The rearrangement uses TRBV19 and TRBJ2-1, with D tentatively TRBD2 (6 bases). Germline V gene lookup returns CDR1 LNHDA and CDR2 SQIVND (reference sequence). The CDR3 runs to 15 residues. V was clipped by 4 bases and J by 0 bases, with 10 bases between them. Written as DNA, the CDR3 is TGTGCCAGTAGTACCGTAGCGGCCTCCTACAATGAGCAGTTCTTC. Translating it yields CASSTVAASYNEQFF. The entire variable domain, with the rest obtained from reference TRBV19 and TRBJ2-1, is as follows: DGGITQSPKYLFRKEGQNVTLSCEQNLNHDAMYWYRQDPGQGLRLIYYSQIVNDFQKGDIAEGYSVSREKKESFPLTVTSAQKNPTAFYLCASSTVAASYNEQFFGPGTRLTVL.